Sequencing of this T cell receptor beta chain was carried out in a study of T cell changes during pregnancy in multiple sclerosis. The V segment lost 5 bases and the J segment 4 bases; nucleotides outside the gene matches: 10. The CDR3 totals 15 residues. In germline, CDR1 is PRHDT, CDR2 FYEKMQ (reference sequence). Clones were read by immunoSEQ multiplex PCR, and TCRdb kept only the in-frame ones, dropping some. The table has 8,500 to 13,000 clones, approximately 90% seen once. This sequence was found in a female donor in good health, enrolled as a control in a pregnancy study. The chain joins TRBV13 to TRBJ2-7, with TRBD2 identical over 8 bases. The input for sequencing was CD8+ T cells from peripheral blood mononuclear cells, taken in the first trimester of pregnancy. The CDR3 DNA reads as TGTGCCAGCAGCCCCCGTCGCGGGGGGAGGTACGAGCAGTACTTC. Translation gives CASSPRRGGRYEQYF.